This T cell receptor (beta chain) was retrieved from a study of shared clonotypes between healthy human individuals. Clones were sequenced by immunoSEQ multiplex PCR, and TCRdb holds only the in-frame ones, with some missing. The table shows around 600,000 clones, with approximately 95% occurring only once. Naive CD8 cells, CD45RO-negative and positively selected for CCR7, excluded terminally differentiated effector memory CD45RA+ cells. Germline V gene data show CDR1 as SGHRS and CDR2 as YFSETQ. The CDR3 is made up of 16 amino acids. V dropped 1 base and J dropped 7; count of bases not matched to a gene: 7.

The genes are TRBV5-1 and TRBJ2-1; TRBD2 aligns across 11 bases. The sample taken for sequencing was naive CD8+ T cells sorted from blood. The clonotype was recovered from a woman aged 30 to 39 in good health. CDR3 DNA: TGCGCCAGCAGCTTGTGGTATGCTAGCGGGAGGAATGAGCAGTTCTTC. Translation gives CASSLWYASGRNEQFF.